This T cell receptor (beta chain) appears in the sequencing data of a study of control samples from healthy donors and cancer patients. The data were produced by immunoSEQ multiplex PCR, yet TCRdb's version contains in-frame clones alone and is incomplete. The sample yields 40,000 to 55,000 clones, around 90% seen once. This CDR3 comprises 16 residues. Germline V CDR1 and CDR2: LNHDA, SQIVND (reference sequence). V was pared by 4 bases and J by 2 bases, with 12 bases between. V is TRBV19 and J is TRBJ2-6; D gene ambiguous. Sequencing was done on a sample of PBMCs. The TCR originated in a man aged 35-49 years with colorectal cancer. DNA of the CDR3: TGTGCCAGTAGTAAGGGCAGGTTTACTGGGGCCAACGTCCTGACTTTC. Translating gives CASSKGRFTGANVLTF.